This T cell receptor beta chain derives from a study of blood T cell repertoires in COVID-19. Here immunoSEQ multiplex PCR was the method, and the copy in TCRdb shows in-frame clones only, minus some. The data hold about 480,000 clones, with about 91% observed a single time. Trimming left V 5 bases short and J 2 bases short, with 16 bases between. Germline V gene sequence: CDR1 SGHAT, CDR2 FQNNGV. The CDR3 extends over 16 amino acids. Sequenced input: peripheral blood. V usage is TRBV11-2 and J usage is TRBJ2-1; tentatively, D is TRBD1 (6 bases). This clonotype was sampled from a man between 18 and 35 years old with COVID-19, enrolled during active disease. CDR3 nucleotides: TGTGCCAGCAGCCCTCTACAGGGAATCCCCTACAATGAGCAGTTCTTC. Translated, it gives CASSPLQGIPYNEQFF.